The 14 T cell receptor beta chains below were found in one sample sequenced in a study of T cell responses to AZD1222 COVID-19 vaccine. Only in-frame clones appear in the TCRdb table, and some are missing; sequencing was by immunoSEQ multiplex PCR. Seen here are about 73,000 clones, about nine tenths observed once, and the top ten hold 20%. The material sequenced was peripheral blood, taken on day 0 of AZD1222 vaccination. Receptors were obtained from an adult in good health.

The chain recombines TRBV14 with TRBJ2-2, with a tentative D call TRBD1 (6 bases). The CDR3 is 16 amino acids. Trimming removed 4 bases from V and 4 bases from J, with 16 bases in between. CDR1 is SGHDN, CDR2 FVKESK, per germline. CDR3 protein: CASSPIQGIITGELFF. CDR3 sequence (DNA): TGTGCCAGCAGCCCAATACAGGGAATTATCACCGGGGAGCTGTTTTTT.

V usage is TRBV27 and J usage is TRBJ1-4; unclear D gene. CDR3 length equals 18 residues. Germline values: CDR1 MNHEY, CDR2 SMNVEV (reference sequence). V gave up 5 bases and J gave up 2 bases, with 21 bases separating them. CDR3 coding DNA: TGTGCCAGCAGTCCGGCTACGGGGAGCGAACGCACTAATGAAAAACTGTTTTTT. Translation gives CASSPATGSERTNEKLFF.

The chain couples TRBV3-1 (or the pseudogene TRBV3-2) to TRBJ1-5; no clear D gene. CDR3 size: 13 residues. The germline CDR1 and CDR2 sequences are LGHDT and YNNKEL (reference sequence). Trimming removed 4 bases from V and 8 bases from J, with 12 bases in between. The chain's CDR3 is CASSLEGAEPQHF. CDR3 DNA: TGTGCCAGCAGCCTTGAAGGAGCCGAGCCCCAGCATTTT.

The chain joins TRBV28 to TRBJ1-5; tentative D call: TRBD1 (5 bases). The CDR3 sequence is 14 residues long. CDR1 is MDHEN, CDR2 SYDVKM, per germline. V lost 6 bases, J lost 5 bases, and 14 bases lay in between. CDR3 residues: CASREARGHQPQHF. CDR3 DNA sequence: TGTGCCAGCAGGGAGGCGAGGGGCCATCAGCCCCAGCATTTT.

The rearrangement uses TRBV7-3 and TRBJ1-2; 10 positions match TRBD1. CDR1 is SGHTA, CDR2 FQGTGA, per germline. CDR3 length: 14 residues. The V and J ends lost 2 bases and 8 bases, in that order; junction bases with no gene match: 5. The CDR3 sequence: CASSLGTGAGGYTF. The CDR3 coding sequence is TGTGCCAGCAGCTTAGGGACAGGGGCCGGCGGCTACACCTTC.

J is TRBJ1-2 and V is TRBV4-1; maybe TRBD1 (6 bases). The CDR3 runs 13 residues. Looked up from germline, CDR1 is MGHRA and CDR2 is YSYEKL. Trimming left V 5 bases short and J 2 bases short, with 9 bases between. CDR3 sequence reads: CASSAQGNYGYTF. In DNA form, the CDR3 reads TGCGCCAGCAGCGCTCAGGGGAACTATGGCTACACCTTC.

V usage is TRBV10-1 and J usage is TRBJ2-3; 7 bases align to TRBD2. This CDR3 is 16 amino acids long. Trimming removed 3 bases from V and 4 bases from J; junction bases left unmatched: 10. Germline V gene sequence: CDR1 WNHNN, CDR2 SYGVQD (reference sequence). Written as DNA, the CDR3 is TGCGCCAGCAGTGAATTGAGCGGGATGGATCCAGATACGCAGTATTTT. This codes for CASSELSGMDPDTQYF.

The CDR3 nucleotides read TGTGCCAGCAGTTTATCGAACAGCCAAGAGACCCAGTACTTC. As protein: CASSLSNSQETQYF. The rearrangement joins TRBV27 to TRBJ2-5; D is unresolved. CDR3 size: 14 residues. V lost 0 bases and J lost 1, with 6 bases in between. The germline CDR1 and CDR2 sequences are MNHEY and SMNVEV (reference sequence).

This clone occurred once. CDR3 DNA sequence: TGTGCCAGCAGCTTTTACCCGGTGGCAGGGGCAGGTGAAAAACTGTTTTTT. Translating gives CASSFYPVAGAGEKLFF. V is TRBV5-5 and J is TRBJ1-4; D might be TRBD1 (6 bases). The ends were cut back, 2 bases at V and 7 bases at J, with 21 bases in the middle. The V gene's germline CDR1 is SGHKS and CDR2 YYEKEE (reference sequence). The CDR3 spans 17 residues.

This sequence joins TRBV5-5 and TRBJ2-3; D is ambiguous. The CDR3 is 14 residues long. V was pared by 4 bases and J by 6 bases, with 15 bases between. Germline CDR1 SGHKS, CDR2 YYEKEE (reference sequence). CDR3 residues: CASSIPAGGDTQYF. The CDR3 DNA is TGTGCCAGCAGCATCCCGGCAGGTGGTGATACGCAGTATTTT.

This clone appeared a single time. The chain links TRBV3-1 (or the pseudogene TRBV3-2) to TRBJ1-6, with 10 bases matching TRBD1. This CDR3 is 16 amino acids long. Per the germline V gene, CDR1 is LGHDT and CDR2 is YNNKEL (reference sequence). J lost 13 bases, V lost 1 base, and 10 bases had no gene match. CDR3 sequence reads: CASSQGGGTGARPLHF. The CDR3 DNA is TGTGCCAGCAGCCAAGGGGGAGGGACAGGGGCCAGGCCCCTCCACTTT.

This clone was seen only once. The chain is built from TRBV6-2 or TRBV6-3 and TRBJ2-7; 12 nucleotides agree with TRBD2. Trimming cost V 4 bases and J 6 bases; bases outside gene matches: 4. This CDR3 is 14 amino acids long. Germline lookup yields CDR1 MNHEY and CDR2 SVGEGT. The CDR3 DNA reads TGTGCCAGCAGTTCTAGCGGGAGGGCCCTCGAGCAGTACTTC. Translating gives CASSSSGRALEQYF.

V gene TRBV10-2 combines with J gene TRBJ2-7; no firm D call. This CDR3 contains 14 residues. Germline CDR1 reads WSHSY; CDR2 reads SAAADI. V lost 8 bases, J lost 0 bases, and 14 bases lay in between. For the CDR3, the DNA is TGCGCCAGCCTTTCGCGGCACAGCTCCTACGAGCAGTACTTC. Translating gives CASLSRHSSYEQYF.

In DNA form, the CDR3 reads TGTGCCAGTACTGACTCCAACACAGATACGCAGTATTTT. Translation: CASTDSNTDTQYF. V usage is TRBV19 and J usage is TRBJ2-3; no definite D call. There are 13 residues in the CDR3. The ends were cut back, 7 bases at V and 2 bases at J, with 10 bases in the middle. Germline assignment: CDR1 LNHDA and CDR2 SQIVND (reference sequence).